Following are 24 T cell receptor beta chains from one sample sequenced in a study of blood T cell repertoires in COVID-19. Data came from immunoSEQ multiplex PCR; TCRdb stores just in-frame clones and leaves some out. The repertoire holds around 72,000 clones, with 75% to 90% as singletons. The sequenced material came from peripheral blood. Source of these receptors: an elderly woman with acute or convalescent COVID-19.

This clone was found once. This sequence joins TRBV6-1 and TRBJ2-7; weak D call: TRBD1 (6 bases). The CDR3 contains 14 residues. Deletions cut 0 bases from V and 2 bases from J, with 8 bases between. CDR1 and CDR2 from the germline V gene are MNHNS and SASEGT. The CDR3 loop is CASSEAGTPYEQYF. DNA for the CDR3: TGTGCCAGCAGTGAAGCCGGGACACCCTACGAGCAGTACTTC.

V is TRBV15 and J is TRBJ1-5; D not resolved. The V and J ends lost 0 bases and 8 bases respectively, with 14 bases between them. The germline V gene encodes CDR1 LNHNV and CDR2 YYDKDF (reference sequence). This CDR3 is built from 15 residues. The CDR3 coding sequence is TGTGCCACCAGCAGAGATAGGAGGGTGTGGGAGCCCCAGCATTTT. Amino acids: CATSRDRRVWEPQHF.

This chain links TRBV9 with TRBJ2-5; TRBD2 aligns across 8 bases. Germline V gene data show CDR1 as SGDLS and CDR2 as YYNGEE. The CDR3 contains 16 residues. V was clipped by 0 bases and J by 4 bases; unmatched bases: 8. The chain's CDR3 is CASSVDPGGPRETQYF. In DNA form, the CDR3 reads TGTGCCAGCAGCGTAGACCCGGGAGGGCCTCGAGAGACCCAGTACTTC.

A few counts support this clone. CDR3 in amino acids: CASSLTGQSYGYTF. In nucleotides, the CDR3 is TGTGCCAGCAGCTTAACAGGGCAGAGCTATGGCTACACCTTC. The V gene is TRBV7-8, the J gene TRBJ1-2, with TRBD1 as a possible D gene (6 bases). This CDR3 is 14 amino acids long. CDR1 and CDR2 (germline): SGHVS, FQNEAQ. Trimming took off 2 bases at V and 4 bases at J, with 11 bases between the two ends.

The chain employs TRBV5-1 and TRBJ1-2; 8 positions agree with TRBD1. From germline, CDR1 is SGHRS and CDR2 YFSETQ. Trimming at V came to 6 bases and at J to 2 bases, leaving 9 bases not matched to a gene. The CDR3 is made up of 15 amino acids. The CDR3, as DNA: TGCGCCAGCAATGAAATGGGACAGGCAAACTATGGCTACACCTTC. Protein: CASNEMGQANYGYTF.

This clone was seen only once. This chain links TRBV5-1 with TRBJ2-7; D may be TRBD1 (6 bases). The V and J ends lost 4 bases and 3 bases respectively, with 11 bases between them. The CDR3 is made up of 13 amino acids. CDR1 and CDR2 (germline): SGHRS, YFSETQ. CDR3 protein: CASSPDSFYEQYF. The CDR3 nucleotides read TGCGCCAGCAGCCCGGACAGTTTCTACGAGCAGTACTTC.

V and J are TRBV30 and TRBJ2-3; D remains unclear. Germline values: CDR1 GTSNPN, CDR2 SVGIG (reference sequence). The CDR3 spans 14 residues. Between the trimmed V and J ends, which lost 2 bases and 0 bases, there was a span of 9 bases. Written as DNA, the CDR3 is TGTGCCTGGAGTATCACTCCTAGCACAGATACGCAGTATTTT. Encoded protein: CAWSITPSTDTQYF.

The chain couples TRBV30 to TRBJ2-5; 11 nucleotides agree with TRBD2. CDR3 length equals 14 residues. V lost 3 bases and J lost 4; bases outside the gene matches: 4. Per germline, CDR1 GTSNPN and CDR2 SVGIG (reference sequence). CDR3 nucleotides: TGTGCCTGGAGCGCTACTAGCGGGGGAGAGACCCAGTACTTC. Protein: CAWSATSGGETQYF.

V is TRBV24-1 and J is TRBJ2-7; D uncertain. Trimming removed 1 base from V and 9 bases from J, with 6 bases in between. The V gene's germline CDR1 is KGHDR and CDR2 SFDVKD. This CDR3 spans 11 amino acids. CDR3 amino acids: CATSDLRLQYF. DNA of the CDR3: TGTGCCACCAGTGATTTACGGTTGCAGTACTTC.

V and J are TRBV7-9 and TRBJ1-1; TRBD1 is a possible D gene (6 bases). CDR1 is SEHNR and CDR2 is FQNEAQ in the germline V gene (reference sequence). CDR3 length equals 14 residues. Trimming removed 1 base at V and 0 bases at J, with 6 bases between. The CDR3 DNA sequence: TGTGCCAGCAGCTTAGACAGGGTGAACACTGAAGCTTTCTTT. This sequence encodes CASSLDRVNTEAFF.

This clone occurred a few times. The chain couples TRBV5-1 to TRBJ2-7, with TRBD1 as a possible D gene (6 bases). Germline V gene sequence: CDR1 SGHRS, CDR2 YFSETQ. There are 13 residues in the CDR3. Between the trimmed V and J ends, which lost 1 base and 4 bases, there was a span of 9 bases. This CDR3 is CASSLTQGYEQYF. The CDR3 nucleotides read TGCGCCAGCAGCTTGACCCAGGGGTACGAGCAGTACTTC.

This clone was detected only once. This chain uses TRBV15 with TRBJ2-7; tentative D call: TRBD2 (5 bases). The germline V and J ends were trimmed by 7 bases and 3 bases, with 16 bases remaining between them. CDR3 length equals 14 residues. CDR1 is LNHNV, CDR2 YYDKDF, per germline (reference sequence). The CDR3 reads CATKLSRGSYEQYF. The CDR3 DNA reads TGTGCCACCAAACTTAGTAGAGGGAGCTACGAGCAGTACTTC. The entire variable domain, with the rest obtained from reference TRBV15 and TRBJ2-7, is as follows: DAMVIQNPRYQVTQFGKPVTLSCSQTLNHNVMYWYQQKSSQAPKLLFHYYDKDFNNEADTPDNFQSRRPNTSFCFLDIRSPGLGDTAMYLCATKLSRGSYEQYFGPGTRLTVT.

The CDR3 is CASSSRRRGGNEKLFF. Written as DNA, the CDR3 is TGTGCCAGCAGCTCCCGTAGAAGGGGCGGTAATGAAAAACTGTTTTTT. This sequence joins TRBV7-6 and TRBJ1-4, with D perhaps matching TRBD1 (5 bases). This CDR3 comprises 16 residues. The germline V gene encodes CDR1 SGHVS and CDR2 FNYEAQ. Trimming pared 4 bases from V and 4 bases from J, leaving 16 bases between.

The chain carries TRBV7-9 and TRBJ1-2; D might be TRBD1 (6 bases). Germline CDR1 and CDR2: SEHNR and FQNEAQ (reference sequence). The CDR3 sequence is 15 residues long. V gave up 4 bases and J gave up 7 bases, with 19 bases separating them. The CDR3 loop reads CASSSNRDPRRGYTF. CDR3 in DNA: TGTGCCAGCAGCTCCAACAGGGACCCGCGGCGTGGCTACACCTTC.

CDR3 sequence reads: CASSQDEGGGEKLFF. DNA of the CDR3: TGTGCCAGCAGCCAAGATGAAGGGGGTGGGGAAAAACTGTTTTTT. J is TRBJ1-4 and V is TRBV4-2; tentatively, D is TRBD1 (6 bases). CDR3 size: 15 residues. Germline CDR1 LGHNA, CDR2 YNFKEQ. Trimming took 0 bases from V and 8 from J, leaving 13 bases between them.

The V and J genes are TRBV5-6 and TRBJ2-3, with D maybe TRBD2 (6 bases). Germline assignment: CDR1 SGHDT and CDR2 YYEEEE. This CDR3 has 13 residues. Trimming left V 3 bases short and J 3 bases short, with 8 bases between. The CDR3 loop reads CASSSGRTDTQYF. Written as DNA, the CDR3 is TGTGCCAGCAGCTCGGGGAGGACAGATACGCAGTATTTT. Supplemented by reference TRBV5-6 and TRBJ2-3, the full variable domain reads DAGVTQSPTHLIKTRGQQVTLRCSPKSGHDTVSWYQQALGQGPQFIFQYYEEEERQRGNFPDRFSGHQFPNYSSELNVNALLLGDSALYLCASSSGRTDTQYFGPGTRLTVL.

The chain joins TRBV18 to TRBJ1-1, with 10 bases matching TRBD1. This CDR3 region has 15 residues. From germline, CDR1 is KGHSH and CDR2 LQKENI. The V and J ends lost 6 bases and 4 bases, in that order; junction bases with no gene match: 8. For the CDR3, the DNA is TGTGCCAGCTCGGAGACAGGGGGCATTGGCACTGAAGCTTTCTTT. Translating gives CASSETGGIGTEAFF.

This clone was seen only once. The chain couples TRBV6-2 or TRBV6-3 to TRBJ1-5; D is unresolved. This CDR3 has 15 amino acids. Germline V gene sequence: CDR1 MNHEY, CDR2 SVGEGT. The V end was cut by 2 bases, the J end by 4 bases, with 12 bases between. The CDR3 reads CASSYTYEGNQPQHF. For the CDR3, the DNA is TGTGCCAGCAGTTACACGTACGAGGGAAATCAGCCCCAGCATTTT.

The V and J genes are TRBV9 and TRBJ2-1; D might be TRBD2 (5 bases). Germline V gene lookup returns CDR1 SGDLS and CDR2 YYNGEE. The CDR3 is 15 residues long. Trimming pared 3 bases from V and 0 bases from J, leaving 10 bases between. CDR3 bases: TGTGCCAGCAGCGCCGGACTTTACTCCTACAATGAGCAGTTCTTC. It is translated as CASSAGLYSYNEQFF.

The rearrangement links TRBV10-2 to TRBJ1-2; maybe TRBD1 (6 bases). Germline CDR1 is WSHSY and CDR2 is SAAADI. The V gene lost 6 bases and the J gene lost 8 bases, with 22 bases spanning the gap. This CDR3 is 15 amino acids long. The CDR3 sequence: CASRARGTPFVGYTF. In nucleotides, the CDR3 is TGCGCCAGCAGAGCCCGAGGGACACCCTTTGTGGGCTACACCTTC.

This chain uses TRBV19 with TRBJ1-1, with D unresolved. There are 14 residues in the CDR3. Germline assignment: CDR1 LNHDA and CDR2 SQIVND (reference sequence). V gave up 3 bases and J gave up 6 bases, with 14 bases separating them. CDR3 DNA sequence: TGTGCCAGTAGTATTAAGCTAGGCGGGTCTGAAGCTTTCTTT. Translation gives CASSIKLGGSEAFF. Full variable domain (outside the CDR3, taken from reference TRBV19 and TRBJ1-1): DGGITQSPKYLFRKEGQNVTLSCEQNLNHDAMYWYRQDPGQGLRLIYYSQIVNDFQKGDIAEGYSVSREKKESFPLTVTSAQKNPTAFYLCASSIKLGGSEAFFGQGTRLTVV.

The rearrangement uses TRBV15 and TRBJ2-6; tentatively, D is TRBD1 (5 bases). Trimming stripped 1 base from V and 0 bases from J, with 13 bases between. Germline CDR1 and CDR2: LNHNV and YYDKDF (reference sequence). CDR3 length: 18 amino acids. In nucleotides, the CDR3 is TGTGCCACCAGCAGAGTACTGGGGCTCCTCTCTGGGGCCAACGTCCTGACTTTC. Translating it yields CATSRVLGLLSGANVLTF.

This clone was recorded once. The chain joins TRBV19 to TRBJ2-1; D gene ambiguous. V lost 0 bases and J 4 bases, leaving 4 bases between the germline ends. The CDR3 is 13 amino acids. The germline gives CDR1 LNHDA, CDR2 SQIVND (reference sequence). The CDR3 reads CASSIDHYNEQFF. Written as DNA, the CDR3 is TGTGCCAGTAGTATAGACCATTACAATGAGCAGTTCTTC.

This sequence joins TRBV24-1 and TRBJ2-3; TRBD2 aligns across 16 bases. The CDR3 is 17 amino acids. CDR1 and CDR2 from the germline V gene are KGHDR and SFDVKD. The J segment lost 8 bases and the V segment lost 4 bases, leaving 8 bases of the junction unmatched. The CDR3 DNA sequence: TGTGCCACCAGTGACCCCGGGACTAGCGGGGGGGCGGGTACGCAGTATTTT. Protein: CATSDPGTSGGAGTQYF.